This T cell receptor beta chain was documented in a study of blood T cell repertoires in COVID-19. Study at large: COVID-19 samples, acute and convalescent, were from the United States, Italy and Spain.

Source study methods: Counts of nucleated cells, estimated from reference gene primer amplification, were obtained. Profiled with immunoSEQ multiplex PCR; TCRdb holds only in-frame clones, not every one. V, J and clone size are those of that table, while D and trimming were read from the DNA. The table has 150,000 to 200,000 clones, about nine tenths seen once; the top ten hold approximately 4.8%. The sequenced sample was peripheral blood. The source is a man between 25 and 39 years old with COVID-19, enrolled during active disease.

The CDR3 bases are TGTGCCAGCTCACCACCCCCAGGGGCCAAGAACACTGAAGCTTTCTTT. It is translated as CASSPPPGAKNTEAFF. The J gene is TRBJ1-1, the V gene TRBV18; D is perhaps TRBD1 (6 bases). Between the trimmed V and J ends, which lost 0 bases and 1 base, there was a span of 12 bases. The germline V gene encodes CDR1 KGHSH and CDR2 LQKENI. CDR3 length equals 16 residues.